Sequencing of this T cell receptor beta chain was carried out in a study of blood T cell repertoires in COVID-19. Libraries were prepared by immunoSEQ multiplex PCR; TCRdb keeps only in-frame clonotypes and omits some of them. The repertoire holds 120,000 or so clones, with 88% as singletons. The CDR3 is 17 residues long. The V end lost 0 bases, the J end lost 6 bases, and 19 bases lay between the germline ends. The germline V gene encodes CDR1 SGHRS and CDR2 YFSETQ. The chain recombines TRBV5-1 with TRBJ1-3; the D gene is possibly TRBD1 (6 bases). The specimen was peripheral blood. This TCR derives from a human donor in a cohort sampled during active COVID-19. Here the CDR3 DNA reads TGCGCCAGCAGCTTGGATCTTAGGGTCAGACAGGAAAACACCATATATTTT. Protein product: CASSLDLRVRQENTIYF.